The source of this TCR beta chain is a study of control samples from healthy donors and cancer patients. Method: immunoSEQ multiplex PCR; TCRdb's copy keeps in-frame clones and lacks some. The sample lists about 78,000 clones, 85% to 90% occurring once. V was shortened by 4 bases and J by 0 bases, with 25 bases between the two germline ends. CDR3 length equals 20 residues. The V gene's germline CDR1 is MGHRA and CDR2 YSYEKL. The rearrangement links TRBV4-1 to TRBJ2-1; possible D gene TRBD2, 6 bases. This TCR came from a woman in her sixties or seventies in good health. Input material: blood. This CDR3 is CASSPITTSYLTSSYNEQFF. CDR3 in DNA: TGCGCCAGCAGCCCGATTACAACTAGCTACCTAACGAGCTCCTACAATGAGCAGTTCTTC.